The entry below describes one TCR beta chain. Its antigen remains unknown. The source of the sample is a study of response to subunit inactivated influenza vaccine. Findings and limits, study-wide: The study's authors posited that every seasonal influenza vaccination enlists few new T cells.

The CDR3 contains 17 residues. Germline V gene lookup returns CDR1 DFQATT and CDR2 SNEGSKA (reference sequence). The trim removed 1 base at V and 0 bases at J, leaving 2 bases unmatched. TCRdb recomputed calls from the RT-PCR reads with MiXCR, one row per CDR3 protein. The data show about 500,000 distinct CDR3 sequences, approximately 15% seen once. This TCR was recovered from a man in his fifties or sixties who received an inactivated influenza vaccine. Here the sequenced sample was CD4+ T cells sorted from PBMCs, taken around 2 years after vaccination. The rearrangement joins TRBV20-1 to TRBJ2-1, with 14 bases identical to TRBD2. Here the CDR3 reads CSARGTSGGSSYNEQFF. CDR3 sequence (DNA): TGCAGTGCTAGAGGGACTAGCGGGGGGAGCTCCTACAATGAGCAGTTCTTC.